This T cell receptor beta chain was sequenced for a study of patients and donors after allogeneic stem cell transplantation. TCRdb reprocessed the RT-PCR reads with MiXCR, giving one entry per CDR3 protein. The sample lists 800,000 to 1,000,000 distinct CDR3 sequences, roughly 18% seen once, with 6% in the top ten. This clonotype appeared once. Germline V lookup: CDR1 DFQATT, CDR2 SNEGSKA (reference sequence). The trim removed 6 bases at V and 5 bases at J, leaving 10 bases unmatched. The CDR3 extends over 15 amino acids. The source material was blood, either unsorted or a sorted T cell fraction (not recorded which). This TCR was sampled from a human donor who was either an allogeneic HSCT recipient or a stem cell or donor lymphocyte infusion donor (not recorded which). It is not recorded whose cells these are; they may come from a transplant donor. The rearrangement links TRBV20-1 to TRBJ2-2; TRBD2 matches at 9 bases. The CDR3 loop reads CSARFGSGGTGELFF. The DNA for the CDR3 is TGCAGTGCCCGGTTCGGGAGCGGGGGGACCGGGGAGCTGTTTTTT.